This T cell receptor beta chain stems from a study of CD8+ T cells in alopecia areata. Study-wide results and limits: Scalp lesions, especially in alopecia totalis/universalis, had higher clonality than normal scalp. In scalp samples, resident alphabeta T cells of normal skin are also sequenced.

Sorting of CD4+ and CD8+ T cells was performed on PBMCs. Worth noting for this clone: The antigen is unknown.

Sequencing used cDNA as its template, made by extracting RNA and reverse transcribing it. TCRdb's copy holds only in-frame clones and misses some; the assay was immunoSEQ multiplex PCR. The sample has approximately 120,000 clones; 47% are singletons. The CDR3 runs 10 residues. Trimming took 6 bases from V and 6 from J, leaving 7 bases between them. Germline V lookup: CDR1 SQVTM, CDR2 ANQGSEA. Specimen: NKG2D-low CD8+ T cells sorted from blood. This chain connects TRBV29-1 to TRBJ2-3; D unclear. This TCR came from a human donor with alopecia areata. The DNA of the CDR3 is TGCAGCGTGAGACTGGATACGCAGTATTTT. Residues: CSVRLDTQYF.